The clone carrying this TCR beta chain was detected many times. As yet, its antigen is unknown. Germline V gene sequence: CDR1 SGHDN, CDR2 FVKESK. Trimming removed 2 bases from V and 0 bases from J, with 8 bases in between. The CDR3 covers 14 residues. The sample is drawn from a study of T-cell reconstitution after alpha-beta-depleted transplantation in children. Overall study findings and caveats: Some patients owed their high day-60 TCRbeta diversity to surviving recipient T cells and thymic progenitors. T-cell counts and diversity were attributed mostly to newly produced T cells one year after transplant. By about two months after transplant, alpha-beta T cells reportedly arose from several hundred graft clones that had expanded.

As it was prepared, the TCRbeta library received unique molecular identifiers. MiXCR, run by TCRdb on the PCR reads, gives a single entry per CDR3 protein. The sample contains approximately 300,000 distinct CDR3 sequences, about 9.4% of which appear only once. This sequence was found in a boy younger than two with acute myeloid leukemia, due to receive a stem cell transplant. The gene calls are TRBV14 and TRBJ2-7; perhaps TRBD2 as D (6 bases). Sequenced here: PBMCs, sampled before TCRalphabeta/CD19-depleted stem cell transplant. Written as DNA, the CDR3 is TGTGCCAGCAGCCAACTCGGGAGCTCCTACGAGCAGTACTTC. Its translation: CASSQLGSSYEQYF.